A selection of T cell receptor beta chains follows, all from one sample in a study of cytomegalovirus exposure and HLA in healthy donors. The table came from immunoSEQ multiplex PCR; TCRdb's copy has only in-frame clones and leaves some out. The sample includes 180,000 or so clones, just over 75% of them seen just once. Sequenced sample: PBMCs. These receptors all stem from a man aged 18 to 29 in good health and CMV-seronegative. Both conserved end residues are part of each CDR3. Each record gives: D gene, J gene, clone size, CDR3 length, V gene, CDR3 DNA, CDR3 protein. The D gene is left open where the match is weak. Only some rows state a clone size, as once, few, many or a class for expanded clones.

.,TRBJ1-1,.,14,TRBV4-3,TGCGCCAGCAGCCAAGGACACCTGAACACTGAAGCTTTCTTT,CASSQGHLNTEAFF
.,TRBJ1-3,.,16,TRBV2,TGTGCCAGCAGTGGCCGGGACACCAGCTCTGGAAACACCATATATTTT,CASSGRDTSSGNTIYF
TRBD2,TRBJ2-4,.,18,TRBV4-2,TGTGCCAGCAGCGGTCGGACTAGCGGGAGGGAAGCCAAAAACATTCAGTACTTC,CASSGRTSGREAKNIQYF
.,TRBJ1-2,.,12,TRBV9,TGTGCCAGCAGGGCGGACAGCTATGGCTACACCTTC,CASRADSYGYTF
.,TRBJ1-1,.,14,TRBV6-1,TGTGCCAGCAGTGATCAGGGGACGTACACTGAAGCTTTCTTT,CASSDQGTYTEAFF
.,TRBJ2-1,.,14,TRBV4-3,TGCGCCAGCAGCCGGGGGGCCCGGACTAGTGAGCAGTTCTTC,CASSRGARTSEQFF
TRBD1,TRBJ1-1,.,19,TRBV5-1,TGCGCCAGCAGCTTGGCGGGACAGGGAGTCGTTCTGGGGAACACTGAAGCTTTCTTT,CASSLAGQGVVLGNTEAFF
.,TRBJ2-5,.,14,TRBV14,TGTGCCAGCAGCCAAGTGGGAAGGGAGGAGACCCAGTACTTC,CASSQVGREETQYF
.,TRBJ1-1,.,13,TRBV18,TGTGCCAGCTCACCTGACACGAACACTGAAGCTTTCTTT,CASSPDTNTEAFF
TRBD2,TRBJ2-1,.,15,TRBV4-2,TGTGCCAGCAGCCCGGGACTAGCGGCTTACAATGAGCAGTTCTTC,CASSPGLAAYNEQFF
.,TRBJ2-1,.,15,TRBV6-6,TGTGCCAGCAGACACTTCAGGGAACCCTACAATGAGCAGTTCTTC,CASRHFREPYNEQFF
.,TRBJ1-2,.,14,TRBV5-6,TGTGCCAGCAGCCACCGGGGGACCGACTATGGCTACACCTTC,CASSHRGTDYGYTF
TRBD1,TRBJ1-1,.,16,TRBV7-2,TGTGCCAGCAGCTTATTGGGACAGGGGACATACACTGAAGCTTTCTTT,CASSLLGQGTYTEAFF
TRBD1,TRBJ1-1,.,17,TRBV7-2,TGTGCCAGCAGCGCCTTCCGGGACAGGGTCATGAACACTGAAGCTTTCTTT,CASSAFRDRVMNTEAFF
TRBD2,TRBJ2-5,.,16,TRBV7-9,TGTGCCAGCAGCCGAAGACTAGCGGGAGGTCGGGAGACCCAGTACTTC,CASSRRLAGGRETQYF
TRBD2,TRBJ2-1,.,15,TRBV7-2,TGTGCCAGCAGCTTAGAGTATAGCGGGAGGAATGAGCAGTTCTTC,CASSLEYSGRNEQFF
.,TRBJ1-1,.,14,TRBV7-9,TGTGCCAGCAGCTTACTCCGGGGGAACACTGAAGCTTTCTTT,CASSLLRGNTEAFF
TRBD1,TRBJ1-2,.,17,TRBV30,TGTGCCTGGAGTGTACTTTCGTACTCTACAGGGGGCGGTGGCTACACCTTC,CAWSVLSYSTGGGGYTF
.,TRBJ2-2,.,15,TRBV27,TGTGCCAGCAGCCCGACAGGCGCGAACACCGGGGAGCTGTTTTTT,CASSPTGANTGELFF
TRBD2,TRBJ2-1,.,15,TRBV7-9,TGTGCCAGCAGCCGCGGGGGGAGCTCCTACAATGAGCAGTTCTTC,CASSRGGSSYNEQFF
TRBD1,TRBJ1-2,.,16,TRBV6-6,TGTGCCAGCAGGGAGGCGCTGGGACAGGGGCAATATGGCTACACCTTC,CASREALGQGQYGYTF
TRBD1,TRBJ1-2,.,16,TRBV11-2,TGTGCCAGCAGCCGACCCCGGGACAGGTTTAATTACGGCTACACCTTC,CASSRPRDRFNYGYTF
.,TRBJ1-2,.,11,TRBV27,TGTGCCAGCAGGGGGCACGATGGCTACACCTTC,CASRGHDGYTF
TRBD2,TRBJ2-1,.,11,TRBV20-1,TGCAGTGCCAAGCTAGCGGCTGAGCAGTTCTTC,CSAKLAAEQFF
.,TRBJ1-4,.,13,TRBV7-3,TGTGCCAGCAGCACGACCGGGGGAGAAAAACTGTTTTTT,CASSTTGGEKLFF
.,TRBJ2-7,.,13,TRBV2,TGTGCCAGCAGTGAGGAGAGCTCCTACGAGCAGTACTTC,CASSEESSYEQYF
.,TRBJ1-1,few,14,TRBV6-6,TGTGCCAGCAGTTGGTCTGGGGAGAGTACTGAAGCTTTCTTT,CASSWSGESTEAFF
.,TRBJ1-2,.,13,TRBV7-2,TGTGCCAGCAGCTTAGAACTCGGTTATGGCTACACCTTC,CASSLELGYGYTF
TRBD2,TRBJ2-7,.,14,TRBV19,TGTGCCAGTAGTATAAGCGGGGGCCTCTACGAGCAGTACTTC,CASSISGGLYEQYF
.,TRBJ2-7,.,14,TRBV30,TGTGCCTGGAGTGTGGGGACTTATGATTACGAGCAGTACTTC,CAWSVGTYDYEQYF
TRBD1,TRBJ2-2,once,15,TRBV27,TGTGCCAGCAGTTTTGGACAGGGGCCCACCGGGGAGCTGTTTTTT,CASSFGQGPTGELFF
.,TRBJ2-7,.,12,TRBV14,TGTGCCAGCAGCCCACAGGGTTACGAGCAGTACTTC,CASSPQGYEQYF
.,TRBJ2-1,.,15,TRBV11-3,TGTGCCAGCAGCTTTCTGGAGAGCTCCTACAATGAGCAGTTCTTC,CASSFLESSYNEQFF
.,TRBJ1-2,.,13,TRBV4-1,TGCGCCAGCAGCCAACCCGGTACTCTTGGCTACACCTTC,CASSQPGTLGYTF
.,TRBJ2-2,.,16,TRBV7-7,TGTGCTAGCAGCTCCGGGGTCGGACCGAACACCGGGGAGCTGTTTTTT,CASSSGVGPNTGELFF
.,TRBJ2-2,once,17,TRBV18,TGTGCCAGCTCACCACCGGGGAAAAGGGGGAACACCGGGGAGCTGTTTTTT,CASSPPGKRGNTGELFF
.,TRBJ1-2,once,10,TRBV29-1,TGCAGCGTTTTTGACAGTCGCTACACCTTC,CSVFDSRYTF
.,TRBJ1-1,.,14,TRBV7-2,TGTGCCAGCAGCTTAGCTACAGGTATATCTGAAGCTTTCTTT,CASSLATGISEAFF
TRBD1,TRBJ1-6,.,13,TRBV19,TGTGCCAGTAGTAGACAGGGAGATTCACCCCTCCACTTT,CASSRQGDSPLHF
TRBD2,TRBJ2-1,.,15,TRBV6-4,TGTGCCAGCAGCACTGGGGCGGGGGGGTACAATGAGCAGTTCTTC,CASSTGAGGYNEQFF
.,TRBJ2-1,few,14,TRBV5-1,TGCGCCAGCAGCTTGGTAATGGCGGGCGATGAGCAGTTCTTC,CASSLVMAGDEQFF
.,TRBJ1-5,once,11,TRBV20-1,TGCAGTGCTAGACTGGGAGGGCCCCAGCATTTT,CSARLGGPQHF
.,TRBJ2-5,.,18,TRBV7-3,TGTGCCAGCAGCCCCCAACCCCACAGGAGTCCCAACCAAGAGACCCAGTACTTC,CASSPQPHRSPNQETQYF
.,TRBJ2-7,few,15,TRBV2,TGTGCCAGCAGTGACTGGACAAGCAGCTCCTACGAGCAGTACTTC,CASSDWTSSSYEQYF
.,TRBJ1-3,once,14,TRBV7-9,TGTGCCAGCAGCCCTGGTTCGAGTGGAAACACCATATATTTT,CASSPGSSGNTIYF
TRBD2,TRBJ2-3,.,17,TRBV13,TGTGCCAGCACCCGAACTAGCGGGGGGGCTCTGGGAGATACGCAGTATTTT,CASTRTSGGALGDTQYF